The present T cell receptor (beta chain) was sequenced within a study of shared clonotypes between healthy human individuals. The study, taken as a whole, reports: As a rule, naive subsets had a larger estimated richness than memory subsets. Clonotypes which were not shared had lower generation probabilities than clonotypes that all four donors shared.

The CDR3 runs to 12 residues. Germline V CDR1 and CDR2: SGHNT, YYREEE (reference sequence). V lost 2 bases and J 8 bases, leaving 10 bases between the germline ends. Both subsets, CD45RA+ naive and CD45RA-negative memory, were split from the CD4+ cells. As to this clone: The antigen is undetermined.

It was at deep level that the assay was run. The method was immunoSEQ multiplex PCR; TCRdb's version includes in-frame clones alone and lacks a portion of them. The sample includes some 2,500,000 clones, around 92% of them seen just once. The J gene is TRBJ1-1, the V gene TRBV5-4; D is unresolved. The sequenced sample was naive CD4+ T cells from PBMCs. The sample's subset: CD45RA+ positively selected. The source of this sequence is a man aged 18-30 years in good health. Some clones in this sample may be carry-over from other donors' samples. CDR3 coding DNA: TGTGCCAGCAGCTTCTACAAGTTAGAAGCTTTCTTT. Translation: CASSFYKLEAFF.